These 9 T cell receptor beta chains share one sample of origin, sequenced in a study of beta chain features in type 1 diabetes. Isolated RNA was reverse transcribed in full, so expressed TCRB transcripts were sequenced. Generated by immunoSEQ multiplex PCR, the TCRdb table keeps only in-frame clones and is missing some. This table holds under 500,000 clones, around 28% found once. Sequences were obtained from naive CD4+ T cells from blood. The source of these receptors is a man between 18 and 35 years old in good health.

The chain recombines TRBV30 with TRBJ2-1, with D possibly matching TRBD2 (6 bases). The CDR3 has 14 amino acids. The V end was cut by 1 base, the J end by 2 bases, with 9 bases between. CDR1 and CDR2 (germline): GTSNPN, SVGIG (reference sequence). DNA of the CDR3: TGTGCCTGGAGTGAGGTAGCGGCCTACAATGAGCAGTTCTTC. Its protein product is CAWSEVAAYNEQFF.

The J gene is TRBJ2-7, the V gene TRBV15, with D possibly matching TRBD2 (6 bases). The CDR3 sequence is 16 residues long. The germline V gene has CDR1 LNHNV and CDR2 YYDKDF (reference sequence). V was shortened by 5 bases and J by 1 base, with 18 bases between the two germline ends. Here the CDR3 reads CATSGRGSGGSYEQYF. DNA of the CDR3: TGTGCCACCAGCGGCCGTGGGAGTGGAGGGTCCTACGAGCAGTACTTC.

The chain combines TRBV30 with TRBJ1-5; D not certain. The CDR3 is 13 residues long. Germline loops: CDR1 GTSNPN, CDR2 SVGIG (reference sequence). Trimming left V 4 bases short and J 3 bases short, with 10 bases between. The CDR3, as DNA: TGTGCCTGGACCCGGGGTTCCAATCAGCCCCAGCATTTT. It encodes CAWTRGSNQPQHF.

The rearrangement joins TRBV6-6 to TRBJ2-1; the D is unclear. Trimming stripped 5 bases from V and 8 bases from J, with 7 bases between. Germline-derived CDR1 and CDR2 are MNHNY and SVGAGI (reference sequence). The CDR3 consists of 11 residues. The CDR3 region has the DNA TGTGCCAGCAGTGCCTTTCATGAGCAGTTCTTC. It is translated as CASSAFHEQFF.

The chain combines TRBV7-2 with TRBJ2-5; 8 nucleotides agree with TRBD2. The CDR3 sequence is 15 residues long. V was clipped by 2 bases and J by 1 base; unmatched bases: 3. CDR1 SGHTA and CDR2 FQGNSA come from the germline V gene. The CDR3 DNA reads TGTGCCAGCAGCTTACTTCGGGGGGGCCAAGAGACCCAGTACTTC. This sequence encodes CASSLLRGGQETQYF.

This clone was observed a few times. The chain carries TRBV30 and TRBJ1-5, with D perhaps matching TRBD1 (5 bases). Per the germline V gene, CDR1 is GTSNPN and CDR2 is SVGIG (reference sequence). CDR3 length: 15 residues. V gave up 0 bases and J gave up 2 bases, with 11 bases separating them. In DNA, the CDR3 is TGTGCCTGGAGTGTAGACGGGGCCGGCAATCAGCCCCAGCATTTT. It yields the protein CAWSVDGAGNQPQHF.

The chain joins TRBV5-1 to TRBJ2-1; 14 bases line up with TRBD2. This CDR3 comprises 18 residues. Per germline, CDR1 SGHRS and CDR2 YFSETQ. J gave up 4 bases and V 0 bases, and 6 bases lay outside the gene matches. The DNA for the CDR3 is TGCGCCAGCAGCTTGGATGGGACTAGCGGGAGTAATTACAATGAGCAGTTCTTC. Translating it yields CASSLDGTSGSNYNEQFF. The variable domain in full, with the rest retrieved from reference TRBV5-1 and TRBJ2-1, is KAGVTQTPRYLIKTRGQQVTLSCSPISGHRSVSWYQQTPGQGLQFLFEYFSETQRNKGNFPGRFSGRQFSNSRSEMNVSTLELGDSALYLCASSLDGTSGSNYNEQFFGPGTRLTVL.

This clone was seen only a few times. Other DNA sequences within the sample encode an identical CDR3. The chain is built from TRBV29-1 and TRBJ2-5; D uncertain. CDR1 SQVTM and CDR2 ANQGSEA come from the germline V gene. Trimming took 4 bases from V and 1 from J, leaving 7 bases between them. CDR3 length equals 12 residues. The DNA of the CDR3 is TGCAGCGTTGTTGGCCTCCAAGAGACCCAGTACTTC. This encodes CSVVGLQETQYF.

The chain recombines TRBV10-3 with TRBJ1-2, with 10 bases matching TRBD1. The CDR3 is made up of 13 amino acids. The ends lost 4 bases at V and 6 bases at J; junction bases unmatched: 2. CDR1 is ENHRY, CDR2 SYGVKD, per germline. CDR3 nucleotides: TGTGCCATCAGTGCCGGGACAGGGGATGGCTACACCTTC. Its translation is CAISAGTGDGYTF.